The rows below give T cell receptor beta chains drawn from one sample of a study of T cell changes during pregnancy in multiple sclerosis. Data came from immunoSEQ multiplex PCR; TCRdb stores just in-frame clones and leaves some out. The sample yields tens of thousands of clones, approximately 90% seen once. The source was CD4+ T cells from peripheral blood mononuclear cells, collected in the second trimester of pregnancy. The receptors were gathered from a female donor with multiple sclerosis, enrolled in a pregnancy study. The CDR3 runs from the conserved cysteine through the conserved F or W. A D gene is named only where the DNA matches it firmly. Rows give clone size only sometimes, using once, few, many, or a class for an expanded clone.

d_call,clone_size,v_call,j_call,cdr3_nt,cdr3_aa
-,-,TRBV27,TRBJ2-1,TGTGCCAGCAGTCCTCGGACTCAAACCAATGAGCAGTTCTTC,CASSPRTQTNEQFF
TRBD1,-,TRBV5-1,TRBJ1-1,TGCGCCAGCAGCTCCTTAGATGGACAGGCAAACACTGAAGCTTTCTTT,CASSSLDGQANTEAFF
-,-,TRBV5-6,TRBJ2-7,TGTGCCAGCCTCAGGGCCACGGGCTACGAGCAGTACTTC,CASLRATGYEQYF
TRBD1,-,TRBV27,TRBJ1-4,TGTGCCAGCAGTTTGAGACAGGGTAGTGAAAAACTGTTTTTT,CASSLRQGSEKLFF
-,few,TRBV6-6,TRBJ1-1,TGTGCCAGCAGTTACCGAGCCCCCGCTGAAGCTTTCTTT,CASSYRAPAEAFF
TRBD1,-,TRBV2,TRBJ1-1,TGTGCCAGCAGTATAACAGGGGGCGCAACTGAAGCTTTCTTT,CASSITGGATEAFF
-,-,TRBV5-4,TRBJ1-3,TGTGCCAGCAGCTTGTCAGGGGTAAACACCATATATTTT,CASSLSGVNTIYF
-,-,TRBV5-3,TRBJ1-6,TGTGCCAGAAGCTTGGAGGGAGGGTCACCCCTCCACTTT,CARSLEGGSPLHF
-,-,TRBV27,TRBJ2-6,TGTGCCGCCGGAGGAGCTGGGGCCAACGTCCTGACTTTC,CAAGGAGANVLTF
TRBD1,-,TRBV5-1,TRBJ1-3,TGCGCCAGCACCGAACAGGGGGCGCCTGGAAACACCATATATTTT,CASTEQGAPGNTIYF
TRBD1,-,TRBV9,TRBJ1-1,TGTGCCAGCAGCGTAGGGACAGGGGACACTGAAGCTTTCTTT,CASSVGTGDTEAFF
-,once,TRBV7-6,TRBJ1-4,TGTGCCAGCAGCTCCGAGGGACTGGCTAATGAAAAACTGTTTTTT,CASSSEGLANEKLFF
-,-,TRBV28,TRBJ1-5,TGTGCCAGCAGTCTATGGGGTACAGGGTTGGGCAATCAGCCCCAGCATTTT,CASSLWGTGLGNQPQHF
TRBD2,-,TRBV7-3,TRBJ2-2,TGTGCCAGCAGCTTGGGACTAGCGAACACCGGGGAGCTGTTTTTT,CASSLGLANTGELFF
TRBD2,-,TRBV7-2,TRBJ2-3,TGTGCCAGCAGCTTACTTGGACTAGCGGGGGGCGGGGATACGCAGTATTTT,CASSLLGLAGGGDTQYF
TRBD1,-,TRBV19,TRBJ2-5,TGTGCCAGTTCGACAGGGGTAGAGACCCAGTACTTC,CASSTGVETQYF
-,-,TRBV7-9,TRBJ2-7,TGTGCCAGCAGCCTAACAGGCTACGAGCAGTACTTC,CASSLTGYEQYF
-,-,TRBV27,TRBJ2-1,TGTGCCAGCAGTTTATCGCACATCTACAATGAGCAGTTCTTC,CASSLSHIYNEQFF
TRBD2,-,TRBV5-4,TRBJ2-3,TGTGCCAGCAGCCGCGCGGGGGGGCCAGGAGATACGCAGTATTTT,CASSRAGGPGDTQYF
TRBD2,-,TRBV5-1,TRBJ2-1,TGCGCCAGCAGCCCTGGGACTAGCGGAAACAATGAGCAGTTCTTC,CASSPGTSGNNEQFF
TRBD1,-,TRBV19,TRBJ2-5,TGTGCCAGTAGTATACCAGGGGGCCGTTTTCAAGAGACCCAGTACTTC,CASSIPGGRFQETQYF
-,-,TRBV10-3,TRBJ1-1,TGTGCCATCATTCCGGACAGGAACACTGAAGCTTTCTTT,CAIIPDRNTEAFF
-,-,TRBV11-2,TRBJ2-3,TGTGCCAGCAGCTTAGTTGAGAGGACGCAGTATTTT,CASSLVERTQYF
-,-,TRBV7-9,TRBJ2-1,TGTGCCAGCAGCTTAAACGAGTACAATGAGCAGTTCTTC,CASSLNEYNEQFF
-,-,TRBV28,TRBJ1-4,TGTGCCAGCTATCAGGGATTCGGAGAAAAACTGTTTTTT,CASYQGFGEKLFF
-,-,TRBV15,TRBJ1-6,TGTGCCACCAGCAGAGATCTTGAGGGGGCCCTCCACTTT,CATSRDLEGALHF
-,-,TRBV18,TRBJ2-1,TGTGCCAGCTCACCGATGGGCGGACTAAATGAGCAGTTCTTC,CASSPMGGLNEQFF
TRBD1,-,TRBV11-2,TRBJ2-3,TGTGCCAGCAGCCGTACAGGGGGAGGCACAGATACGCAGTATTTT,CASSRTGGGTDTQYF
-,-,TRBV5-5,TRBJ2-2,TGTGCCAGCAGCTTGGCGACAGTCCTTACCGGGGAGCTGTTTTTT,CASSLATVLTGELFF
TRBD2,once,TRBV7-3,TRBJ2-2,TGTGCCAGCAGTAGCGGGGGGAACACCGGGGAGCTGTTTTTT,CASSSGGNTGELFF